The 7 T cell receptor beta chains listed next were all sequenced from one sample in a study of spatial heterogeneity in lung cancer. TCRdb recomputed calls from the 5' RACE reads with MiXCR, one row per CDR3 protein. This table holds about 120,000 distinct CDR3 sequences, more than 10% found once. The time point was: blood at routine non-recurrence follow-up after resection. No cell sorting; template was whole RNA from tumor, lung tissue or PBMC. Sequences were derived from PBMCs, sampled at follow-up. The receptors here all came from a male donor with early-stage non-small cell lung cancer.

Many counts were recorded for this clonotype. The chain has TRBV20-1 and TRBJ2-7; 7 bases are a match to TRBD1. V dropped 0 bases and J dropped 2; count of bases not matched to a gene: 13. Per the germline V gene, CDR1 is DFQATT and CDR2 is SNEGSKA (reference sequence). This CDR3 spans 17 amino acids. The CDR3 here is CSARDRPLDRAAYEQYF. In nucleotides, the CDR3 is TGCAGTGCTAGAGATCGCCCCCTCGACAGGGCCGCCTACGAGCAGTACTTC.

This clonotype was seen a handful of times. The chain couples TRBV5-1 to TRBJ1-1, with D possibly being TRBD1 (5 bases). The V gene's germline CDR1 is SGHRS and CDR2 YFSETQ. V was pared by 8 bases and J by 1 base, with 12 bases between. This CDR3 contains 13 residues. The DNA of the CDR3 is TGCGCCAGTAGGGGAGTAGGGAACACTGAAGCTTTCTTT. Amino acids: CASRGVGNTEAFF.

CDR3 region: CASSFQGQGTEAFF. DNA for the CDR3: TGCGCCAGCAGCTTCCAGGGGCAGGGCACTGAAGCTTTCTTT. This chain links TRBV5-1 with TRBJ1-1; tentatively, D is TRBD1 (6 bases). The germline V gene has CDR1 SGHRS and CDR2 YFSETQ. The CDR3 totals 14 residues. The V and J ends lost 2 bases and 4 bases respectively, with 12 bases between them.

The sample holds a few counts of this clonotype. The CDR3: CASSGDSETQYF. CDR3 coding DNA: TGCGCCAGCAGTGGGGACTCAGAGACCCAGTACTTC. The V gene is TRBV10-2, the J gene TRBJ2-5, with D possibly being TRBD2 (6 bases). The germline V gene encodes CDR1 WSHSY and CDR2 SAAADI. The CDR3 has 12 residues. The V and J ends lost 4 bases and 4 bases respectively, with 7 bases between them.

The chain is built from TRBV5-1 and TRBJ2-3, with TRBD2 matching 12 bases. The CDR3 covers 17 residues. The germline CDR1 and CDR2 sequences are SGHRS and YFSETQ. With 4 bases clipped from V and 2 bases from J, the junction kept 8 bases outside the gene matches. The DNA for the CDR3 is TGCGCCAGCAGCGGGGGACTAGCGGGCGGATACACAGATACGCAGTATTTT. This encodes CASSGGLAGGYTDTQYF.

This clonotype was recorded a few times. The chain uses TRBV4-3 and TRBJ1-1, with D possibly matching TRBD1 (5 bases). V shed 1 base and J shed 5 bases, with 17 bases lying between them. The CDR3 runs 16 residues. Germline V CDR1 and CDR2: LGHNA, YSLEER. In DNA form, the CDR3 reads TGCGCCAGCAGCCAAGTCTCCGGGGGGGGACGTACTGAAGCTTTCTTT. Translation gives CASSQVSGGGRTEAFF.

Only a few counts were recorded for this clonotype. The chain employs TRBV7-3 and TRBJ1-2; perhaps TRBD1 as D (5 bases). This CDR3 spans 15 amino acids. From germline, CDR1 is SGHTA and CDR2 FQGTGA. V lost 5 bases and J lost 4, with 17 bases in between. The DNA of the CDR3 is TGTGCCAGCAGCCCACGGCCGGGGCACAGCTATGGCTACACCTTC. It translates to CASSPRPGHSYGYTF.